A selection of T cell receptor beta chains follows, all from one sample in a study of post-analysis software for immune sequencing data. Each CDR3 protein is one row after TCRdb ran MiXCR on the PCR reads. The data contain about 540,000 distinct CDR3 sequences, around 34% of them singletons. The sample comprised blood. The receptors were gathered from a girl aged 2-17 years with multiple sclerosis. Each CDR3 is given with its conserved first and last residue. Each record gives: J gene, D gene, V gene, clone size, CDR3 length, CDR3 protein, CDR3 DNA. D genes are given only for firm matches. Size is omitted from some rows. Given values are once, few, many or a class for expanded clones.

>TRBJ2-5|NA|TRBV27|NA|16
CASSRPPGVGQETQYF
TGTGCCAGCAGCCGTCCCCCGGGGGTTGGACAAGAGACCCAGTACTTC
>TRBJ1-2|TRBD1|TRBV10-2|few|18
CASRRTGVRDFGGYGYTF
TGCGCCAGCAGGAGGACAGGGGTTCGGGATTTCGGCGGTTATGGCTACACCTTC
>TRBJ2-5|TRBD2|TRBV5-5|many|15
CASSGAGGHQETQYF
TGTGCCAGCAGTGGTGCGGGGGGACACCAAGAGACCCAGTACTTC
>TRBJ2-1|TRBD2|TRBV9|NA|15
CASSVLAGGPYEQFF
TGTGCCAGCAGCGTACTAGCGGGGGGGCCCTATGAGCAGTTCTTC
>TRBJ2-1|NA|TRBV24-1|many|14
CATSDLQGRTEQFF
TGTGCCACCAGTGATTTGCAGGGGCGGACTGAGCAGTTCTTC
>TRBJ2-7|NA|TRBV28|few|10
CASGAVEQYF
TGTGCCAGCGGTGCGGTCGAGCAGTACTTC
>TRBJ1-5|NA|TRBV21-1|NA|15
CASNPGQPRNQPQHF
TGTGCCAGCAATCCCGGACAGCCCCGGAATCAGCCCCAGCATTTT
>TRBJ1-5|TRBD1|TRBV6-6|NA|15
CASSTEDRGNQPQHF
TGTGCCAGCAGTACCGAGGACAGGGGCAATCAGCCCCAGCATTTT
>TRBJ2-1|NA|TRBV10-2|NA|14
CASSRVGPNNEQFF
TGCGCCAGCAGCCGGGTTGGGCCAAACAATGAGCAGTTCTTC
>TRBJ1-5|NA|TRBV12-3/TRBV12-4|NA|16
CASSDNREAGNQPQHF
TGTGCCAGCAGCGACAACCGGGAGGCCGGCAATCAGCCCCAGCATTTT
>TRBJ2-4|NA|TRBV4-1|few|15
CASSQPGMAKNIQYF
TGCGCCAGCAGCCAACCGGGCATGGCCAAAAACATTCAGTACTTC
>TRBJ1-2|NA|TRBV29-1|few|12
CSVESVNYGYTF
TGCAGCGTTGAATCAGTTAACTATGGCTACACCTTC
>TRBJ2-3|TRBD1|TRBV6-5|few|16
CASSYSGGQGADTQYF
TGTGCCAGCAGTTACTCGGGAGGACAGGGGGCAGATACGCAGTATTTT
>TRBJ1-2|NA|TRBV19|few|14
CASSPPQGIYGYTF
TGTGCCAGTAGCCCCCCGCAGGGCATTTATGGCTACACCTTC
>TRBJ2-3|TRBD1|TRBV7-9|few|15
CASRHLTGSTDTQYF
TGTGCCAGCAGACACCTGACAGGGAGCACAGATACGCAGTATTTT
>TRBJ1-1|NA|TRBV9|many|12
CASSVGDTEAFF
TGTGCCAGCAGCGTCGGGGACACTGAAGCTTTCTTT
>TRBJ1-1|NA|TRBV5-6|once|15
CASSLNVASGTEAFF
TGTGCCAGCAGCCTTAACGTGGCGAGCGGCACTGAAGCTTTCTTT
>TRBJ2-7|NA|TRBV13|few|15
CASWQRTAISYEQYF
TGTGCCAGCTGGCAACGGACAGCCATCTCCTACGAGCAGTACTTC
>TRBJ2-1|TRBD2|TRBV7-2|NA|17
CASSPNSGGGSYNEQFF
TGTGCCAGCAGCCCCAATAGCGGGGGGGGATCCTACAATGAGCAGTTCTTC
>TRBJ1-6|NA|TRBV6-6|NA|15
CASSWNRVENSPLHF
TGTGCCAGCAGTTGGAACAGGGTAGAGAATTCACCCCTCCACTTT
>TRBJ1-2|NA|TRBV25-1|few|15
CASSPLGRENYGYTF
TGTGCCAGCAGCCCCCTGGGGAGGGAAAACTATGGCTACACCTTC
>TRBJ2-1|TRBD2|TRBV7-3|NA|16
CASSFGTSLSCNEQFF
TGTGCCAGCAGCTTTGGGACTAGCCTCTCCTGCAATGAGCAGTTCTTC
>TRBJ2-1|TRBD2|TRBV6-6|NA|17
CASSPARGAISYNEQFF
TGTGCCAGCAGCCCCGCGCGGGGGGCGATTTCTTACAATGAGCAGTTCTTC
>TRBJ2-3|TRBD2|TRBV6-1|NA|14
CASSDGLAVDTQYF
TGTGCCAGCAGTGATGGACTAGCGGTAGATACGCAGTATTTT
>TRBJ1-1|NA|TRBV7-9|NA|13
CASSPTDGARAFF
TGTGCCAGCAGCCCAACGGACGGGGCGAGGGCTTTCTTT
>TRBJ1-2|NA|TRBV7-9|NA|13
CASSLESVRGYTF
TGTGCCAGCAGCTTAGAATCCGTCAGGGGCTACACCTTC
>TRBJ1-4|NA|TRBV9|few|15
CASSNLRAGREKLFF
TGTGCCAGCAGCAACCTCCGGGCAGGTAGAGAAAAACTGTTTTTT
>TRBJ2-4|NA|TRBV20-1|NA|12
CSGPKGKNIQYF
TGCAGTGGACCGAAGGGGAAAAACATTCAGTACTTC
>TRBJ1-4|NA|TRBV5-5|few|13
CASSLALNEKLFF
TGTGCCAGCAGCTTGGCCCTTAATGAAAAACTGTTTTTT
>TRBJ2-3|NA|TRBV29-1|NA|14
CSVVNPTFADTQYF
TGCAGCGTTGTTAACCCGACTTTTGCAGATACGCAGTATTTT
>TRBJ2-5|TRBD1|TRBV29-1|few|14
CSARDRAYQETQYF
TGCAGCGCTCGGGACAGGGCTTACCAAGAGACCCAGTATTTC
>TRBJ1-2|NA|TRBV6-1|NA|10
CASRESGYTF
TGTGCCAGCAGGGAAAGTGGCTACACCTTC
>TRBJ2-1|TRBD2|TRBV6-2/TRBV6-3|few|16
CASSTILAGTTNEQFF
TGTGCCAGCAGTACCATCCTAGCGGGGACTACAAATGAGCAGTTCTTC
>TRBJ1-1|NA|TRBV29-1|once|13
CSVPNLGGTEAFF
TGCAGCGTTCCCAATCTGGGTGGTACTGAAGCTTTCTTT
>TRBJ2-1|TRBD2|TRBV20-1|few|16
CSAWGRGGTSVDEQFF
TGCAGTGCTTGGGGGAGGGGAGGGACTAGCGTCGATGAGCAGTTCTTC
>TRBJ2-6|NA|TRBV9|few|13
CASSVVGANVLTF
TGTGCCAGCAGCGTAGTTGGGGCCAACGTCCTGACTTTC
>TRBJ2-1|TRBD2|TRBV20-1|few|14
CSSWVAGGYNEQFF
TGCAGTTCGTGGGTAGCGGGGGGGTACAATGAGCAGTTCTTC
>TRBJ2-5|NA|TRBV6-6|NA|14
CASSYIRGIETQYF
TGTGCCAGCAGTTACATCCGGGGCATCGAGACCCAGTACTTC
>TRBJ1-2|TRBD1|TRBV6-5|few|15
CASSYSYQGAGGYTF
TGTGCCAGCAGTTACTCGTACCAGGGGGCGGGTGGCTACACCTTC
>TRBJ1-2|NA|TRBV6-2/TRBV6-3|NA|15
CASSYGGGRGYGYTF
TGTGCCAGCAGTTACGGTGGGGGGCGAGGCTATGGCTACACCTTC
>TRBJ2-5|TRBD2|TRBV2|NA|15
CASSRLAVNQETQYF
TGTGCCAGCAGCCGACTAGCGGTGAACCAAGAGACCCAGTACTTC
>TRBJ1-2|NA|TRBV15|NA|15
CATSRDRVANYGYTF
TGTGCCACCAGCAGAGATCGGGTGGCTAACTATGGCTACACCTTC